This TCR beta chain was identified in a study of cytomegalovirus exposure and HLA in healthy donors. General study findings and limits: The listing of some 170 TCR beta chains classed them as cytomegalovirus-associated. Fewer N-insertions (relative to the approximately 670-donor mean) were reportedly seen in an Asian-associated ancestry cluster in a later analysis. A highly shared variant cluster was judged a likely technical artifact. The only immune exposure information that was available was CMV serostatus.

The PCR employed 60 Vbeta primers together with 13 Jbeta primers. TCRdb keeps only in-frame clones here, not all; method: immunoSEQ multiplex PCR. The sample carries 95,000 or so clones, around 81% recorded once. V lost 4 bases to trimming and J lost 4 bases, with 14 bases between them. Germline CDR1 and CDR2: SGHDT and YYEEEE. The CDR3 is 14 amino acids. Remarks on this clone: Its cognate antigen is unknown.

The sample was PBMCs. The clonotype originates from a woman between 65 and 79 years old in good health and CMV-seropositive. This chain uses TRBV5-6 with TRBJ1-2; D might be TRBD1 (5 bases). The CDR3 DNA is TGTGCCAGCAGCCGGGGGGGGGAGACCTATGGCTACACCTTC. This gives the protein CASSRGGETYGYTF.